The 18 T cell receptor beta chains below were found in one sample sequenced in a study of lung T cells in sarcoidosis with Löfgren's syndrome. MiXCR, run by TCRdb on the reads, gives a single entry per CDR3 protein. The table shows some 65,000 distinct CDR3 sequences, with around 20% occurring only once. The sequencing sample was made of CD4+ T cells from PBMCs. All receptors come from a human donor with sarcoidosis (Löfgren's syndrome or another form), or a control subject (not recorded which).

This clonotype was counted only a few times. The chain joins TRBV12-3 or TRBV12-4 to TRBJ2-1, with 15 bases that match TRBD2. This CDR3 spans 16 amino acids. V gave up 5 bases and J gave up 2 bases; unmatched junction bases: 1. The CDR3 coding sequence is TGTGCCAGCAGTCGGACTAGCGGGGGGGCCTACAATGAGCAGTTCTTC. Encoded protein: CASSRTSGGAYNEQFF.

This clonotype was detected a few times. The rearrangement uses TRBV11-2 and TRBJ2-2; D call uncertain. This CDR3 contains 13 residues. Germline CDR1 reads SGHAT; CDR2 reads FQNNGV. Trimming took off 2 bases at V and 6 bases at J, with 7 bases between the two ends. The DNA of the CDR3 is TGTGCCAGCAGCTTACAAAGCCCCGGGGAGCTGTTTTTT. Its translation is CASSLQSPGELFF.

About this clonotype itself: A much larger clone sits a single nucleotide away, making a read error possible. The chain is built from TRBV7-9 and TRBJ1-1, with D tentatively TRBD1 (5 bases). Germline CDR1 SEHNR, CDR2 FQNEAQ (reference sequence). The CDR3 runs to 12 residues. V shed 1 base and J shed 9 bases, with 9 bases lying between them. This CDR3 reads CASSLVAGKAFF. CDR3 bases: TGTGCCAGCAGCTTAGTCGCAGGGAAAGCTTTCTTT.

This clonotype was seen ten or more times. The V and J genes are TRBV28 and TRBJ2-3; possibly TRBD1 or TRBD2 for D (5 bases each). CDR1 MDHEN and CDR2 SYDVKM come from the germline V gene. The CDR3 has 13 residues. V was cut by 5 bases and J by 1 base, with 7 bases left in between. The CDR3 DNA reads as TGTGCCAGCAGTCGGGACGGCACAGATACGCAGTATTTT. It specifies CASSRDGTDTQYF.

This clonotype was picked up many times. The chain has TRBV28 and TRBJ1-6; D uncertain. Per germline, CDR1 MDHEN and CDR2 SYDVKM. V dropped 3 bases and J dropped 7 bases, with 13 bases sitting between them. This CDR3 is 15 amino acids long. The CDR3 bases are TGTGCCAGCAGTTTGGCCGGGTCTGGAAATTCACCCCTCCACTTT. This codes for CASSLAGSGNSPLHF. The variable domain in full, with the rest retrieved from reference TRBV28 and TRBJ1-6, is DVKVTQSSRYLVKRTGEKVFLECVQDMDHENMFWYRQDPGLGLRLIYFSYDVKMKEKGDIPEGYSVSREKKERFSLILESASTNQTSMYLCASSLAGSGNSPLHFGNGTRLTVT.

The table lists this clonotype with a few counts. The chain joins TRBV5-4 to TRBJ1-2; unclear D gene. CDR3 length: 13 amino acids. Germline V CDR1 and CDR2: SGHNT, YYREEE (reference sequence). The V end lost 0 bases, the J end lost 7 bases, and 10 bases lay between the germline ends. CDR3 sequence (DNA): TGTGCCAGCAGCTTGGACGGGATGGGTGGCTACACCTTC. Protein product: CASSLDGMGGYTF.

This clonotype was seen ten or more times. The chain is built from TRBV4-1 and TRBJ2-1, with D uncertain. CDR3 length: 15 amino acids. Germline CDR1 reads MGHRA; CDR2 reads YSYEKL. V lost 1 base and J lost 0, with 7 bases in between. DNA of the CDR3: TGCGCCAGCAGCCAAGGAAGGGACTCCTACAATGAGCAGTTCTTC. This encodes CASSQGRDSYNEQFF.

This clonotype turned up a few times. J is TRBJ1-1 and V is TRBV14; unclear D gene. The CDR3 contains 16 residues. V shed 3 bases and J shed 0 bases, with 14 bases lying between them. Germline CDR1 reads SGHDN; CDR2 reads FVKESK. CDR3 protein: CASSQRTPRMNTEAFF. DNA of the CDR3: TGTGCCAGCAGCCAGCGAACTCCCCGAATGAACACTGAAGCTTTCTTT.

This clonotype was observed a handful of times. A clone one base away is much larger, so this may be a read error. The chain links TRBV28 to TRBJ1-2; TRBD1 might be the D (5 bases). The CDR3 consists of 13 residues. Germline V lookup: CDR1 MDHEN, CDR2 SYDVKM. Deletions cut 10 bases from V and 7 bases from J, with 19 bases between. Here the CDR3 DNA reads TGTGCCACCTACGGAGCACCAGGGAGTGGCTACACCTTC. It yields the protein CATYGAPGSGYTF.

In the case of this clonotype: This may stem from a read error, because a much larger clone lies one nucleotide away. The chain combines TRBV28 with TRBJ1-2; possibly TRBD1 for D (6 bases). Germline lookup yields CDR1 MDHEN and CDR2 SYDVKM. This CDR3 contains 14 residues. The CDR3 loop is CASSAEGHRYGHTF. The CDR3 nucleotides read TGTGCCAGCAGTGCTGAGGGACACCGCTATGGCCACACCTTC.

CDR3 in DNA: TGTGCCAGCAGCACCTGGACAGTTGGCAATCAGCCCCAGCATTTT. It encodes CASSTWTVGNQPQHF. The chain combines TRBV9 with TRBJ1-5, with D tentatively TRBD1 (6 bases). The ends were cut back, 4 bases at V and 2 bases at J, with 13 bases in the middle. The CDR3 consists of 15 residues. Germline V lookup: CDR1 SGDLS, CDR2 YYNGEE.

To note about this clonotype: The junction departs from germline at one end; a sequencing error may be responsible. The V gene is TRBV18, the J gene TRBJ1-1; D not certain. Looked up from germline, CDR1 is KGHSH and CDR2 is LQKENI. The CDR3 loop spans 13 amino acids. The chain's CDR3 is CASSFGRNAEAFF. CDR3 in DNA: TGTGCCAGCTCATTCGGACGGAACGCTGAAGCTTTCTTT.

Comment on this clonotype: With a much larger clone just one base away, this may be a read error. The CDR3: CASGTGLEGPLHF. DNA for the CDR3: TGTGCCAGCGGTACAGGGTTGGAGGGACCCCTCCACTTT. The chain couples TRBV2 to TRBJ1-6; maybe TRBD1 (6 bases). Trimming removed 8 bases from V and 12 bases from J, with 17 bases in between. The germline V gene encodes CDR1 SNHLY and CDR2 FYNNEI. This CDR3 contains 13 residues. Full variable domain (remainder filled in from reference TRBV2 and TRBJ1-6): EPEVTQTPSHQVTQMGQEVILRCVPISNHLYFYWYRQILGQKVEFLVSFYNNEISEKSEIFDDQFSVERPDGSNFTLKIRSTKLEDSAMYFCASGTGLEGPLHFGNGTRLTVT.

This clonotype was observed many times. The J gene is TRBJ2-5, the V gene TRBV27; D assignment may be TRBD1 or TRBD2 (6 bases each). The ends were cut back, 6 bases at V and 7 bases at J, with 21 bases in the middle. Germline CDR1 MNHEY, CDR2 SMNVEV (reference sequence). This CDR3 has 15 amino acids. The CDR3 DNA is TGTGCCAGCAGCCCGAAATTCGGGGGCCGAGGGACCCAGTACTTC. Translating it yields CASSPKFGGRGTQYF.

This clonotype was counted at least ten times. The genes are TRBV20-1 and TRBJ2-7; 9 bases match TRBD1. Germline CDR1 DFQATT, CDR2 SNEGSKA (reference sequence). This CDR3 contains 14 residues. Trimming at V came to 4 bases and at J to 3 bases, leaving 7 bases not matched to a gene. The CDR3 here is CSAIPPDRGYEQYF. As DNA, the CDR3 is TGCAGTGCTATCCCTCCGGACAGGGGCTACGAGCAGTACTTC.

This clonotype has at least ten counts. This chain uses TRBV2 with TRBJ2-1; 11 positions match TRBD1. There are 15 residues in the CDR3. Germline-derived CDR1 and CDR2 are SNHLY and FYNNEI. V was pared by 4 bases and J by 7 bases, with 6 bases of the junction left unmatched. The CDR3 reads CASSAGQGGWNEQFF. CDR3 bases: TGTGCCAGCAGTGCGGGACAGGGGGGGTGGAATGAGCAGTTCTTC.

V and J are TRBV5-4 and TRBJ1-2; tentatively, D is TRBD1 (5 bases). This CDR3 contains 14 residues. CDR1 and CDR2 from the germline V gene are SGHNT and YYREEE (reference sequence). With 3 bases removed from V and 4 bases from J, the gap between germline ends came to 13 bases. Here the CDR3 DNA reads TGTGCCAGCAGCTATCTCTGGGGCGGCTATGGCTACACCTTC. This sequence encodes CASSYLWGGYGYTF.

This clonotype was observed at least ten times. The V and J genes are TRBV6-1 and TRBJ2-1, with D perhaps matching TRBD2 (5 bases). The germline CDR1 and CDR2 sequences are MNHNS and SASEGT. The CDR3 runs to 16 residues. V lost 5 bases and J 0 bases, leaving 14 bases between the germline ends. The CDR3 spells CASSSGLTSSYNEQFF. The CDR3 DNA sequence: TGTGCCAGCAGTTCTGGACTGACGAGCTCCTACAATGAGCAGTTCTTC.